A selection of T cell receptor beta chains follows, all from one sample in a study of cytomegalovirus exposure and HLA in healthy donors. Assay: immunoSEQ multiplex PCR; the TCRdb copy retains only in-frame clones and omits some. Among 90,000 to 110,000 clones listed, over 60% were seen once. The sequenced material came from PBMCs. The receptors stem from a man between 40 and 49 years old in good health and CMV-seropositive. Each CDR3 is given with its conserved first and last residue. Fields, in order: J gene, V gene, D gene, clone size, CDR3 protein, CDR3 DNA. The D gene is left open where the match is weak. For some rows the clone size is stated as once, few or many, or as a class when expanded; others skip it.

J gene: TRBJ2-7; V gene: TRBV6-5; D gene: TRBD2; clone size: .; CDR3 protein: CASSFSSGGVSEQYF; CDR3 DNA: TGTGCCAGCAGTTTTTCTAGCGGGGGGGTCAGCGAGCAGTACTTC
J gene: TRBJ1-5; V gene: TRBV5-8; D gene: .; clone size: once; CDR3 protein: CASSLGRTNQPQHF; CDR3 DNA: TGTGCCAGCAGCTTGGGGAGGACGAATCAGCCCCAGCATTTT
J gene: TRBJ2-5; V gene: TRBV7-9; D gene: .; clone size: .; CDR3 protein: CASSLQGSETQYF; CDR3 DNA: TGTGCCAGCAGCTTACAGGGATCGGAGACCCAGTACTTC
J gene: TRBJ2-1; V gene: TRBV9; D gene: .; clone size: .; CDR3 protein: CASSVDGRGEQFF; CDR3 DNA: TGTGCCAGCAGCGTAGATGGCAGGGGTGAGCAGTTCTTC
J gene: TRBJ2-5; V gene: TRBV6-4; D gene: .; clone size: .; CDR3 protein: CASSDSSSSEETQYF; CDR3 DNA: TGTGCCAGCAGTGACTCGAGCAGCAGCGAAGAGACCCAGTACTTC
J gene: TRBJ2-7; V gene: TRBV6-5; D gene: .; clone size: .; CDR3 protein: CASSYTQGGFYEQYF; CDR3 DNA: TGTGCCAGCAGTTACACACAGGGAGGGTTTTACGAGCAGTACTTC
J gene: TRBJ2-4; V gene: TRBV2; D gene: .; clone size: .; CDR3 protein: CASSEGGPNIQYF; CDR3 DNA: TGTGCCAGCAGTGAGGGGGGACCAAACATTCAGTACTTC
J gene: TRBJ2-7; V gene: TRBV5-4; D gene: TRBD2; clone size: .; CDR3 protein: CASSTRTSGMYEQYF; CDR3 DNA: TGTGCCAGCAGCACTAGGACTAGCGGGATGTACGAGCAGTACTTC
J gene: TRBJ2-7; V gene: TRBV14; D gene: TRBD1; clone size: .; CDR3 protein: CASSQAGTGRNEQYF; CDR3 DNA: TGTGCCAGCAGCCAAGCCGGGACAGGCCGGAACGAGCAGTACTTC
J gene: TRBJ2-3; V gene: TRBV19; D gene: TRBD1; clone size: few; CDR3 protein: CASSMGQDLTDTQYF; CDR3 DNA: TGTGCCAGTAGTATGGGACAGGACCTCACAGATACGCAGTATTTT
J gene: TRBJ1-1; V gene: TRBV7-9; D gene: .; clone size: .; CDR3 protein: CASSLVTGTEAFF; CDR3 DNA: TGTGCCAGCAGCCTAGTGACTGGCACTGAAGCTTTCTTT
J gene: TRBJ2-5; V gene: TRBV4-2; D gene: TRBD2; clone size: .; CDR3 protein: CASSQTTSGPPSEETQYF; CDR3 DNA: TGTGCCAGCAGCCAAACGACTAGCGGGCCCCCAAGTGAAGAGACCCAGTACTTC
J gene: TRBJ2-3; V gene: TRBV2; D gene: TRBD1; clone size: .; CDR3 protein: CASRGWDREADTQYF; CDR3 DNA: TGTGCCAGCAGGGGTTGGGACAGGGAGGCAGATACGCAGTATTTT
J gene: TRBJ2-1; V gene: TRBV29-1; D gene: TRBD2; clone size: once; CDR3 protein: CSVVWLAGAANEQFF; CDR3 DNA: TGCAGCGTTGTTTGGCTAGCGGGTGCCGCCAATGAGCAGTTCTTC
J gene: TRBJ1-3; V gene: TRBV18; D gene: .; clone size: .; CDR3 protein: CASSPESLSGNTIYF; CDR3 DNA: TGTGCCAGCTCCCCCGAGTCTCTCTCTGGAAACACCATATATTTT
J gene: TRBJ1-2; V gene: TRBV9; D gene: TRBD1; clone size: few; CDR3 protein: CASSAAPGQAYGYTF; CDR3 DNA: TGTGCCAGCAGCGCGGCTCCGGGACAGGCCTATGGCTACACCTTC
J gene: TRBJ2-3; V gene: TRBV11-3; D gene: TRBD2; clone size: .; CDR3 protein: CASSLGLAGVTDTQYF; CDR3 DNA: TGTGCCAGCAGCTTGGGACTAGCGGGAGTGACAGATACGCAGTATTTT
J gene: TRBJ2-5; V gene: TRBV2; D gene: .; clone size: .; CDR3 protein: CASPSEYQETQYF; CDR3 DNA: TGTGCCAGCCCCAGCGAGTACCAAGAGACCCAGTACTTC
J gene: TRBJ2-7; V gene: TRBV7-3; D gene: .; clone size: .; CDR3 protein: CASSLVRQGRVEQYF; CDR3 DNA: TGTGCCAGCAGCTTAGTGCGACAGGGGAGGGTCGAGCAGTACTTC
J gene: TRBJ1-5; V gene: TRBV6-5; D gene: TRBD1; clone size: .; CDR3 protein: CASRAPGQGDQPQHF; CDR3 DNA: TGTGCCAGCAGGGCTCCGGGACAGGGGGACCAGCCCCAGCATTTT
J gene: TRBJ2-7; V gene: TRBV4-3; D gene: .; clone size: .; CDR3 protein: CASSHKTGSEQYF; CDR3 DNA: TGCGCCAGCAGCCACAAAACAGGCTCCGAGCAGTACTTC
J gene: TRBJ2-3; V gene: TRBV10-3; D gene: TRBD1; clone size: .; CDR3 protein: CAIMTGGGTDTQYF; CDR3 DNA: TGTGCCATCATGACAGGGGGTGGCACAGATACGCAGTATTTT
J gene: TRBJ1-3; V gene: TRBV6-1; D gene: .; clone size: few; CDR3 protein: CASGGGSSGNTIYF; CDR3 DNA: TGTGCCAGCGGGGGAGGGAGCTCTGGAAACACCATATATTTT
J gene: TRBJ1-4; V gene: TRBV4-3; D gene: .; clone size: .; CDR3 protein: CASSQDGGITGEKLFF; CDR3 DNA: TGCGCCAGCAGCCAAGATGGAGGGATTACTGGGGAAAAACTGTTTTTT
J gene: TRBJ2-5; V gene: TRBV13; D gene: .; clone size: .; CDR3 protein: CASILRASGETQYF; CDR3 DNA: TGTGCCAGCATCCTGCGGGCTAGTGGGGAGACCCAGTACTTC
J gene: TRBJ1-3; V gene: TRBV30; D gene: TRBD1; clone size: .; CDR3 protein: CAWSVPDRGWDTIYF; CDR3 DNA: TGTGCCTGGAGTGTGCCTGACAGGGGATGGGACACCATATATTTT
J gene: TRBJ1-5; V gene: TRBV5-5; D gene: .; clone size: .; CDR3 protein: CASSLKGWDMNNQPQHF; CDR3 DNA: TGTGCCAGCAGCTTGAAGGGGTGGGACATGAACAATCAGCCCCAGCATTTT
J gene: TRBJ2-3; V gene: TRBV2; D gene: TRBD2; clone size: .; CDR3 protein: CASSVRGAGDTQYF; CDR3 DNA: TGTGCCAGCAGTGTGCGGGGGGCTGGAGATACGCAGTATTTT
J gene: TRBJ2-7; V gene: TRBV6-5; D gene: .; clone size: once; CDR3 protein: CASTRDGNPYEQYF; CDR3 DNA: TGTGCCAGCACCAGAGACGGGAACCCCTACGAGCAGTACTTC
J gene: TRBJ2-3; V gene: TRBV7-6; D gene: .; clone size: .; CDR3 protein: CASSFIGGKVDTQYF; CDR3 DNA: TGTGCCAGCAGCTTTATCGGGGGAAAGGTAGATACGCAGTATTTT
J gene: TRBJ2-5; V gene: TRBV5-4; D gene: .; clone size: .; CDR3 protein: CATSRRDWQETQYF; CDR3 DNA: TGTGCCACCTCCCGCCGGGACTGGCAAGAGACCCAGTACTTC
J gene: TRBJ2-5; V gene: TRBV5-6; D gene: TRBD1; clone size: few; CDR3 protein: CASRLVGQPQETQYF; CDR3 DNA: TGTGCCAGCAGACTGGTGGGACAGCCCCAAGAGACCCAGTACTTC
J gene: TRBJ1-3; V gene: TRBV7-9; D gene: .; clone size: .; CDR3 protein: CASSPSGNTIYF; CDR3 DNA: TGTGCCAGCAGCCCCTCCGGAAACACCATATATTTT
J gene: TRBJ2-7; V gene: TRBV11-3; D gene: .; clone size: .; CDR3 protein: CASSLGAKRASYEQYF; CDR3 DNA: TGTGCCAGCAGCTTAGGGGCGAAGAGGGCCTCCTACGAGCAGTACTTC
J gene: TRBJ2-7; V gene: TRBV29-1; D gene: TRBD1; clone size: .; CDR3 protein: CSVEDRGYEQYF; CDR3 DNA: TGCAGCGTTGAGGACAGGGGGTACGAGCAGTACTTC
J gene: TRBJ2-4; V gene: TRBV6-1; D gene: TRBD1; clone size: .; CDR3 protein: CASSEGWRDRRYF; CDR3 DNA: TGTGCCAGCAGTGAAGGGTGGAGGGACAGGCGGTACTTC
J gene: TRBJ2-2; V gene: TRBV10-3; D gene: .; clone size: .; CDR3 protein: CAISWLASNTGELFF; CDR3 DNA: TGTGCCATCAGTTGGCTAGCCTCGAACACCGGGGAGCTGTTTTTT
J gene: TRBJ2-3; V gene: TRBV4-1; D gene: .; clone size: .; CDR3 protein: CASSQGRSTDTQYF; CDR3 DNA: TGCGCCAGCAGCCAAGGGAGAAGCACAGATACGCAGTATTTT
J gene: TRBJ2-3; V gene: TRBV7-9; D gene: TRBD2; clone size: .; CDR3 protein: CASSKGTSGTFTDTQYF; CDR3 DNA: TGTGCCAGCAGCAAAGGGACTAGCGGGACATTCACAGATACGCAGTATTTT
J gene: TRBJ2-3; V gene: TRBV27; D gene: .; clone size: .; CDR3 protein: CASSSLTGSRTDTQYF; CDR3 DNA: TGTGCCAGCAGTTCACTAACAGGGAGTAGGACAGATACGCAGTATTTT
J gene: TRBJ1-5; V gene: TRBV4-3; D gene: TRBD1; clone size: .; CDR3 protein: CASSQDGTGSEPQHF; CDR3 DNA: TGCGCCAGCAGCCAAGATGGGACAGGGAGCGAGCCCCAGCATTTT
J gene: TRBJ2-7; V gene: TRBV19; D gene: .; clone size: .; CDR3 protein: CASSMDSPYEQYF; CDR3 DNA: TGTGCCAGTAGTATGGACAGCCCCTACGAGCAGTACTTC
J gene: TRBJ2-7; V gene: TRBV4-3; D gene: TRBD2; clone size: .; CDR3 protein: CASSQDGGRAGEQYF; CDR3 DNA: TGCGCCAGCAGCCAAGACGGCGGGAGGGCGGGCGAGCAGTACTTC
J gene: TRBJ1-2; V gene: TRBV7-3; D gene: .; clone size: few; CDR3 protein: CASSARFGGSYGYTF; CDR3 DNA: TGTGCCAGCAGCGCACGGTTCGGGGGTAGCTATGGCTACACCTTC